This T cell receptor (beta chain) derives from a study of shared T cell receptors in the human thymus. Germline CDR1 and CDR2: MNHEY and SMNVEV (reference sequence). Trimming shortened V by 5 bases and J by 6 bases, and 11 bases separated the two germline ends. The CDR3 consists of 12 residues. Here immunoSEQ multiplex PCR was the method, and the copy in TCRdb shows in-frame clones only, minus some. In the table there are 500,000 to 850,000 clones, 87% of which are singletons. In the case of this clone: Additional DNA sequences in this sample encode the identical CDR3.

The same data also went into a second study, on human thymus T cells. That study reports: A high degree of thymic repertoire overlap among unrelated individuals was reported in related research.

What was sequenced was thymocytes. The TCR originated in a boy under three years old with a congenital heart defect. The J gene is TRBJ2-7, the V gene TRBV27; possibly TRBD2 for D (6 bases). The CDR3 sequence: CASSLPGGEQYF. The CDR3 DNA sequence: TGTGCCAGCAGTCTTCCCGGGGGCGAGCAGTACTTC.